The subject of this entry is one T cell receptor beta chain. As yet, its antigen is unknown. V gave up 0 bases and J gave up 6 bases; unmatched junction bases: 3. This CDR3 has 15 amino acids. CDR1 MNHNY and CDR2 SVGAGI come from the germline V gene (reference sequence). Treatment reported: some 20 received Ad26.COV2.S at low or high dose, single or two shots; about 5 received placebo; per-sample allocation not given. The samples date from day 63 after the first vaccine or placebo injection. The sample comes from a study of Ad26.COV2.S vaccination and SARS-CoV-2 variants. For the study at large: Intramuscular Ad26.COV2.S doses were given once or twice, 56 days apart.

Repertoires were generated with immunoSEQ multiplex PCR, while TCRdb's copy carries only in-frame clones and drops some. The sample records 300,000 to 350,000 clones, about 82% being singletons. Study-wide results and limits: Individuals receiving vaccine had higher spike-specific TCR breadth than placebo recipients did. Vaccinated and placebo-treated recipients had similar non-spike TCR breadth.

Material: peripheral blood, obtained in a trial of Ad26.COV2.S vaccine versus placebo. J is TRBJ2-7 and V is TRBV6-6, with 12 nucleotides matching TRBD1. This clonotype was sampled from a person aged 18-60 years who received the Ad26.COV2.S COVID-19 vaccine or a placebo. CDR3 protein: CASSYSGTGGSEQYF. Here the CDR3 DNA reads TGTGCCAGCAGTTACTCTGGGACAGGGGGCTCCGAGCAGTACTTC.